A selection of T cell receptor beta chains follows, all from one sample in a study of blood T cell repertoires in COVID-19. Assay used: immunoSEQ multiplex PCR; TCRdb lists only in-frame clones, some missing. The data hold roughly 40,000 clones, with roughly 80% observed a single time. The material sequenced was peripheral blood. The receptors here all came from a human donor with acute or convalescent COVID-19. The donor label of this sample is uncertain. CDR3s include the opening cysteine and the closing phenylalanine or tryptophan. The D gene is left open where the match is weak. For some rows the clone size is stated as once, few or many, or as a class when expanded; others skip it.

d_call	clone_size	j_call	v_call	cdr3_nt	cdr3_aa
.	.	TRBJ1-5	TRBV28	TGTGCCAGCAGTCACGCGGGGGCGGATAATCAGCCCCAGCATTTT	CASSHAGADNQPQHF
.	few	TRBJ2-7	TRBV7-8	TGTGCCAGCAGCCCGCGAGGGGGCTCCTACGAGCAGTACTTC	CASSPRGGSYEQYF
TRBD2	.	TRBJ2-1	TRBV27	TGTGCCAGCAGTTTAGGACCACTAGCGGCCTCCTACAATGAGCAGTTCTTC	CASSLGPLAASYNEQFF
TRBD2	.	TRBJ2-1	TRBV10-1	TGCGCCAGCAGTGATGGGACTAGCACCTACAATGAGCAGTTCTTC	CASSDGTSTYNEQFF
.	few	TRBJ1-1	TRBV29-1	TGCAGCGCACACCCTGCAATGAACACTGAAGCTTTCTTT	CSAHPAMNTEAFF
.	.	TRBJ2-3	TRBV9	TGTGCCAGCAGCGGGCCGGGGGATACGCAGTATTTT	CASSGPGDTQYF
TRBD2	few	TRBJ2-1	TRBV6-5	TGTGCCAGCACTCCACTAGCGGGAGGTATGAATGAGCAGTTCTTC	CASTPLAGGMNEQFF
TRBD1	.	TRBJ1-4	TRBV30	TGTGCCTGGACAGGGGGCGCGGGTGAAAAACTGTTTTTT	CAWTGGAGEKLFF
.	few	TRBJ2-1	TRBV11-3	TGTGCCAGCAGCTTAGACGGGAACGACTACAATGAGCAGTTCTTC	CASSLDGNDYNEQFF
.	once	TRBJ2-3	TRBV7-2	TGTGCCAGCAGCCCCACAGGTGCGGCCGCTAGCACAGATACGCAGTATTTT	CASSPTGAAASTDTQYF
.	.	TRBJ1-2	TRBV29-1	TGCAGCGTTGTGTCCGGCGGAGATGGCTACACCTTC	CSVVSGGDGYTF
.	.	TRBJ1-2	TRBV25-1	TGTGCCAGCAGTGAATGGAGGGGTAACTATGGCTACACCTTC	CASSEWRGNYGYTF
.	.	TRBJ2-2	TRBV9	TGTGCCAGCAGCCCACTAGGTCGGTCCGGGGAGCTGTTTTTT	CASSPLGRSGELFF
.	.	TRBJ2-2	TRBV9	TGTGCCAGCAGCGTAGCTGGGAGGATCGGCACCGGGGAGCTGTTTTTT	CASSVAGRIGTGELFF
TRBD2	.	TRBJ2-3	TRBV24-1	TGTGCCACCAGCAGGGGACTAGCGGCCCACACAGATACGCAGTATTTT	CATSRGLAAHTDTQYF
TRBD1	.	TRBJ2-3	TRBV29-1	TGCAGCGTTGCTCTGACAGGGTTAAGCACAGATACGCAGTATTTT	CSVALTGLSTDTQYF
TRBD2	once	TRBJ2-3	TRBV18	TGTGCCAGCTCACCAGGTGATTCCGGGACTAGCGCAGATACGCAGTATTTT	CASSPGDSGTSADTQYF
TRBD1	.	TRBJ2-7	TRBV29-1	TGCAGCGGGACAGGGAGCTCCTACGAGCAGTACTTC	CSGTGSSYEQYF
TRBD2	.	TRBJ2-1	TRBV5-6	TGTGCCAGCAGCTATAGCGGGATTACATGGAATGAGCAGTTCTTC	CASSYSGITWNEQFF
TRBD1	.	TRBJ1-1	TRBV6-6	TGTGCCAGCAATCAGGGGGCACCTGAAGCTTTCTTT	CASNQGAPEAFF
.	.	TRBJ2-2	TRBV3-1/TRBV3-2	TGTGCCAGCAGCCAATCGGACACCGGGGAGCTGTTTTTT	CASSQSDTGELFF
TRBD1	.	TRBJ2-7	TRBV19	TGTGCCAGTAGTCCCCGGGACAGGGGGACGGTGCAGTACTTC	CASSPRDRGTVQYF
TRBD1	.	TRBJ2-7	TRBV29-1	TGCAGCGTCGGGACAGGGGTTAGCGAGCAGTACTTC	CSVGTGVSEQYF
TRBD1	.	TRBJ1-6	TRBV3-1/TRBV3-2	TGTGCCAGCAACCAGGTCATGGGGCAGGGGGGTTCACCCCTCCACTTT	CASNQVMGQGGSPLHF
.	.	TRBJ1-2	TRBV4-3	TGCGCCAGCAGCCAAGCTACAGGACTAAACTATGGCTACACCTTC	CASSQATGLNYGYTF
TRBD1	few	TRBJ2-7	TRBV28	TGTGCCAGCAGTCGGGACAGGGTGAGCGACGAGCAGTACTTC	CASSRDRVSDEQYF
.	few	TRBJ1-5	TRBV6-5	TGTGCCAGCAGTTATAATGGCAATCAGCCCCAGCATTTT	CASSYNGNQPQHF
.	.	TRBJ1-2	TRBV28	TGTGCCAGCATAACGGGGACTCGGATGGATGGCTACACCTTC	CASITGTRMDGYTF
.	.	TRBJ2-7	TRBV4-1	TGCGCCAGCAGCCAAGGGGAGGACGGTTCCTACGAGCAGTACTTC	CASSQGEDGSYEQYF
TRBD2	once	TRBJ2-3	TRBV6-5	TGTGCCAGCCGAGAGCGGGAGGGCCGGTCAGATACGCAGTATTTT	CASREREGRSDTQYF
.	.	TRBJ2-5	TRBV7-8	TGTGCCAGCAGCTTCGAGAGAGGAGGGGAGACCCAGTACTTC	CASSFERGGETQYF
TRBD1	.	TRBJ2-3	TRBV11-3	TGTGCCAGCAGCCACCGGGACAGGATTAGCACAGATACGCAGTATTTT	CASSHRDRISTDTQYF
.	.	TRBJ1-4	TRBV19	TGTGCCAGTAGTCGACTTTACGGACAAGTTACTACAGAAAAACTGTTTTTT	CASSRLYGQVTTEKLFF
.	.	TRBJ2-7	TRBV12-3/TRBV12-4	TGTGCCAGCAGTCCTACTAGGAACGAGCAGTACTTC	CASSPTRNEQYF
.	.	TRBJ2-7	TRBV5-5	TGTGCCAGCAGCTTGGGAGGGCAGGGGGGCGACGAGCAGTACTTC	CASSLGGQGGDEQYF
.	.	TRBJ2-1	TRBV19	TGTGCCAGTAGTACCGGGACAAATTACAATGAGCAGTTCTTC	CASSTGTNYNEQFF
.	.	TRBJ1-6	TRBV27	TGTGCCAGCAGTTCGGACTCCCGGGCCTATAATTCACCCCTCCACTTT	CASSSDSRAYNSPLHF
.	few	TRBJ1-4	TRBV6-1	TGTGCCAGCAGTGAAGCGTCCGGGGGGGGTGAAAAACTGTTTTTT	CASSEASGGGEKLFF
TRBD1	few	TRBJ1-6	TRBV14	TGTGCCAGCAGACGGGACAGTTCGTATAATTCACCCCTCCACTTT	CASRRDSSYNSPLHF
TRBD1	.	TRBJ1-1	TRBV7-9	TGTGCCAGCAGCTTGACAGGGGCTAAGAACACTGAAGCTTTCTTT	CASSLTGAKNTEAFF
TRBD1	.	TRBJ1-6	TRBV9	TGTGCCAGCAGCACCCAGGACAGGCCGGAGGCTAATTCACCCCTCCACTTT	CASSTQDRPEANSPLHF
TRBD1	.	TRBJ2-1	TRBV18	TGTGCCAGCTCACGAGGGACAGAGCCCAATGAGCAGTTCTTC	CASSRGTEPNEQFF
TRBD1	.	TRBJ1-5	TRBV6-1	TGTGCCAGCAGTGAAAGGGGACAGAACAATCAGCCCCAGCATTTT	CASSERGQNNQPQHF
.	once	TRBJ2-7	TRBV10-3	TGTGCCATCAGTGCCTGGGGGGTCTCCTACGAGCAGTACTTC	CAISAWGVSYEQYF
TRBD1	.	TRBJ1-2	TRBV19	TGTGCCAGTACGTCAGGGGGGCATGGCTACACCTTC	CASTSGGHGYTF
TRBD1	.	TRBJ1-4	TRBV27	TGTGCCAGCAGTTTGTACGAGGGGGCGGATGAAAAACTGTTTTTT	CASSLYEGADEKLFF
TRBD2	.	TRBJ2-7	TRBV28	TGTGCCAGCAGTTTAGGGTTCAGCGGGGGCTCCTACGAGCAGTACTTC	CASSLGFSGGSYEQYF
.	.	TRBJ2-2	TRBV24-1	TGTGCCACCGGGGCCTACTCGAACACCGGGGAGCTGTTTTTT	CATGAYSNTGELFF
.	.	TRBJ1-1	TRBV29-1	TGCAGCGCGGGGGGGGGTAACACTGAAGCTTTCTTT	CSAGGGNTEAFF
TRBD2	.	TRBJ2-1	TRBV7-9	TGTGCCAGCAGCTCCGTGCGGACTAGCGGGATCAATGAGCAGTTCTTC	CASSSVRTSGINEQFF
.	few	TRBJ2-7	TRBV28	TGTGCCACCAAAAGAACGGGGACCTACGAGCAGTACTTC	CATKRTGTYEQYF
.	once	TRBJ1-6	TRBV4-2	TGTGCCAGCAGCCGGACGGGAGATCCCCTCCACTTT	CASSRTGDPLHF
TRBD1	.	TRBJ2-1	TRBV4-1	TGCGCCAGCAGCCAAGATCCTCCGGGACAGGGACCTCGAGGGTTCTTC	CASSQDPPGQGPRGFF